The rows below give T cell receptor beta chains drawn from one sample of a study of T cell repertoires in cytomegalovirus infection. The antigens for these receptors are not known. TCRdb passed the reads through MiXCR, listing each CDR3 protein once. The repertoire holds fewer than 60,000 distinct CDR3 sequences, around 19% seen once, with about 80% in the top ten. The sample consisted of CD8+ T cells from cultured PBMCs, taken from culture after CMV antigen stimulation. The source of these receptors is a human donor in good health (CMV status not recorded). Some clones in this sample may be carry-over from other donors' samples. Each CDR3 is given with its conserved first and last residue. Fields, in order: J gene, clone size, V gene, D gene, CDR3 protein, CDR3 DNA. A D gene is named only where the DNA matches it firmly. Size tells how often a clone was seen (once, few, many) or the class of an expanded clone, and some rows leave it out.

>TRBJ1-5|.|TRBV14|.
CASSEVDPGPQHF
TGTGCCAGCAGTGAGGTCGACCCTGGGCCCCAGCATTTT
>TRBJ1-6|.|TRBV4-1|TRBD1
CASSQDQGQGYSPLHF
TGCGCCAGCAGCCAAGATCAGGGACAGGGGTATTCACCCCTCCACTTT
>TRBJ1-2|few|TRBV6-6|TRBD1
CASRPGQGPYGYTF
TGTGCCAGCCGCCCGGGACAGGGGCCCTATGGCTACACCTTC
>TRBJ2-7|medium-sized|TRBV7-2|.
CASSLVEGSHWGSEQYF
TGTGCCAGCAGCTTAGTTGAAGGGTCCCACTGGGGTTCCGAGCAGTACTTC
>TRBJ1-2|.|TRBV7-9|.
CASSPTHGPHGYTF
TGTGCCAGCAGCCCAACTCATGGACCACATGGCTACACCTTC
>TRBJ1-4|.|TRBV2|TRBD1
CASSDAWTGGEEKLFF
TGTGCCAGCAGTGACGCCTGGACAGGGGGCGAAGAAAAACTGTTTTTT
>TRBJ2-5|.|TRBV7-9|.
CASSWDGQETQYF
TGTGCCAGCAGCTGGGACGGACAAGAGACCCAGTACTTC
>TRBJ1-2|.|TRBV29-1|.
CSGSGGADYGYTF
TGCAGCGGATCTGGCGGGGCAGACTATGGCTACACCTTC
>TRBJ1-2|.|TRBV11-2|TRBD1
CASSSPRDRVNGYTF
TGTGCCAGCAGCTCCCCCCGGGACAGGGTCAACGGCTACACCTTC
>TRBJ1-4|.|TRBV7-9|.
CASSPGSQYSNEKLFF
TGTGCCAGCAGCCCAGGGAGTCAGTACAGTAATGAAAAACTGTTTTTT
>TRBJ1-6|few|TRBV4-3|TRBD1
CASSQDSPGGGPLHF
TGCGCCAGCAGCCAAGATTCCCCAGGGGGCGGGCCCCTCCACTTT
>TRBJ2-2|few|TRBV7-2|TRBD1
CASSLLAGTVGELFF
TGTGCCAGCAGCTTATTAGCCGGGACAGTCGGGGAGCTGTTTTTT
>TRBJ2-2|.|TRBV7-8|.
CASPSNTGELFF
TGTGCCAGCCCCTCGAACACCGGGGAGCTGTTTTTT
>TRBJ1-5|.|TRBV11-2|.
CANSLGQGQGPQHF
TGTGCCAACAGCTTAGGGCAGGGACAAGGGCCCCAGCATTTT
>TRBJ1-1|few|TRBV7-2|.
CASSPWQNTEAFF
TGTGCCAGCAGCCCCTGGCAGAACACTGAAGCTTTCTTT
>TRBJ2-7|few|TRBV20-1|.
CSAFLDNSYEQYF
TGCAGTGCCTTCTTGGACAACTCCTACGAGCAGTACTTC
>TRBJ1-5|.|TRBV6-2/TRBV6-3|.
CASSWPGLGQPQHF
TGTGCCAGCAGCTGGCCGGGTTTGGGTCAGCCCCAGCATTTT
>TRBJ1-4|.|TRBV7-9|TRBD1
CASSLGGTGGLFF
TGTGCCAGCAGCTTAGGCGGGACAGGTGGACTGTTTTTT
>TRBJ1-6|few|TRBV7-6|TRBD1
CASSTGQANSPLHF
TGTGCCAGCAGTACTGGACAGGCTAATTCACCCCTCCACTTT
>TRBJ2-2|few|TRBV14|TRBD1
CASSQLTGGEVTGELFF
TGTGCCAGCAGCCAACTGACAGGGGGCGAGGTCACCGGGGAGCTGTTTTTT
>TRBJ2-3|.|TRBV7-9|.
CASSAGTDTQYF
TGTGCCAGCAGCGCCGGCACAGATACGCAGTATTTT
>TRBJ2-4|.|TRBV12-3/TRBV12-4|TRBD1
CASSFRTGGYIQYF
TGTGCCAGCAGTTTTCGGACAGGGGGTTACATTCAGTACTTC
>TRBJ2-4|few|TRBV27|TRBD1
CASSPPRGPSQNIQYF
TGTGCCAGCAGTCCCCCAAGGGGGCCCTCCCAAAACATTCAGTACTTC
>TRBJ1-1|.|TRBV11-1|TRBD1
CASSLGPTGRVNTEAFF
TGTGCCAGCAGCTTAGGCCCGACAGGGAGGGTGAACACTGAAGCTTTCTTT
>TRBJ2-7|few|TRBV7-2|TRBD1
CASSPRTGGGYEQYF
TGTGCCAGCAGTCCTAGGACAGGGGGCGGTTACGAGCAGTACTTC
>TRBJ1-5|.|TRBV12-3/TRBV12-4|.
CASSFVGGDQPQHF
TGTGCCAGCAGTTTCGTGGGGGGCGATCAGCCCCAGCATTTT
>TRBJ2-2|.|TRBV24-1|.
CAPSDPTATGELFF
TGTGCCCCCAGTGATCCGACGGCTACCGGGGAGCTGTTTTTT